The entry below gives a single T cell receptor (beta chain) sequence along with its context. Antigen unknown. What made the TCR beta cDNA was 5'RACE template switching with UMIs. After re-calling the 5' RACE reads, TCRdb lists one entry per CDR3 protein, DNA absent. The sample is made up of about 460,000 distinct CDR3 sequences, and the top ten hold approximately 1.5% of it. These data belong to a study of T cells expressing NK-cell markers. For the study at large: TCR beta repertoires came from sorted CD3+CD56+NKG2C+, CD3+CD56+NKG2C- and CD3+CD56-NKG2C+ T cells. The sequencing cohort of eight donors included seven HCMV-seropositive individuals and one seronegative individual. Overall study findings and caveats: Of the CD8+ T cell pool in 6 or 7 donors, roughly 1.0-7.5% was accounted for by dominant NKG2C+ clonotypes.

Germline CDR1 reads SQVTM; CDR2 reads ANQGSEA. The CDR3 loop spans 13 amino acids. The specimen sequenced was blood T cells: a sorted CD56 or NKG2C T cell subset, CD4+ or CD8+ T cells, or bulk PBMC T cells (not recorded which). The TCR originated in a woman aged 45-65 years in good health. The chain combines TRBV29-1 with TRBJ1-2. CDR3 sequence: CSVPRSGFYGYTF. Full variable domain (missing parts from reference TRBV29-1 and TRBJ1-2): SAVISQKPSRDICQRGTSLTIQCQVDSQVTMMFWYRQQPGQSLTLIATANQGSEATYESGFVIDKFPISRPNLTFSTLTVSNMSPEDSSIYLCSVPRSGFYGYTFGSGTRLTVV.